This T cell receptor beta chain was captured by sequencing in a study of PD-L1 blockade in urothelial cancer. The J segment lost 4 bases and the V segment lost 5 bases, leaving 8 bases of the junction unmatched. Per germline, CDR1 LNHDA and CDR2 SQIVND (reference sequence). This CDR3 has 15 residues. Method: immunoSEQ multiplex PCR; TCRdb's copy keeps in-frame clones and lacks some. The sample shows 70,000 to 75,000 clones, roughly 90% of them seen only once. The time point was: pretreatment peripheral blood. This TCR came from an older man with urothelial cancer. The source material was PBMCs, sampled around atezolizumab (anti-PD-L1) treatment. J is TRBJ1-1 and V is TRBV19; 9 positions match TRBD1. The CDR3 reads CASSPVTGGSTEAFF. CDR3 DNA sequence: TGTGCCAGTAGTCCAGTGACAGGGGGGAGCACTGAAGCTTTCTTT.